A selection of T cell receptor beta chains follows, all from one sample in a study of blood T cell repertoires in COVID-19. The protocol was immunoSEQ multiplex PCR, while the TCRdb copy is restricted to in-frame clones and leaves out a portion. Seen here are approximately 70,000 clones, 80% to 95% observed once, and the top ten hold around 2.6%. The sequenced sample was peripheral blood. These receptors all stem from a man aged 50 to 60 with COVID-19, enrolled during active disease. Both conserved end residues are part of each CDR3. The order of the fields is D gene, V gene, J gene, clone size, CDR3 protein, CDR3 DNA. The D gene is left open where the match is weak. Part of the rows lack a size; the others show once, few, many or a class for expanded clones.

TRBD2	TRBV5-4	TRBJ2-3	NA	CASSLGGTSGMGTQYF	TGTGCCAGCAGCTTGGGGGGGACTAGCGGGATGGGTACGCAGTATTTT
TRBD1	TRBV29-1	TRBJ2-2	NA	CSTTGTGATGELFF	TGCAGCACAACCGGGACAGGGGCCACCGGGGAGCTGTTTTTT
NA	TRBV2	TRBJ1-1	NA	CASRGPGNTEAFF	TGTGCCAGCAGGGGGCCGGGGAACACTGAAGCTTTCTTT
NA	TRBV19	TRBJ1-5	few	CASSMGQMSNQPQHF	TGTGCCAGTAGTATGGGGCAGATGAGCAATCAGCCCCAGCATTTT
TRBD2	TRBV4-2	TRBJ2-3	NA	CASSQELAGVDTQYF	TGTGCCAGCAGCCAAGAACTAGCGGGAGTAGATACGCAGTATTTT
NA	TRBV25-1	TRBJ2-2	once	CASRPPGDTGELFF	TGTGCCAGCAGGCCCCCCGGGGACACCGGGGAGCTGTTTTTT
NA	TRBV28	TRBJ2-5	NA	CASTGSTNQETQYF	TGTGCCAGCACCGGTTCTACCAACCAAGAGACCCAGTACTTC
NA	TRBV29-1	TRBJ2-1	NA	CSVLQGNEQFF	TGCAGCGTCCTCCAGGGTAATGAGCAGTTCTTC
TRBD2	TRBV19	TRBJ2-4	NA	CASSTSSGSYIQYF	TGTGCCAGTAGTACCTCTAGCGGGAGTTACATTCAGTACTTC
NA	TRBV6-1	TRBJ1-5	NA	CASSEILQPQHF	TGTGCCAGCAGTGAAATTCTGCAGCCCCAGCATTTT
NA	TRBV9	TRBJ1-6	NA	CASSSGGDGSPLHF	TGTGCCAGCAGCTCCGGGGGGGACGGTTCACCCCTCCACTTT
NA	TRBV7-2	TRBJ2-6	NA	CASSFTEGYNVLTF	TGTGCCAGCAGCTTTACGGAGGGCTATAACGTCCTGACTTTC
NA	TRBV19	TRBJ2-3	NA	CASSIGGGFTDTQYF	TGTGCCAGTAGTATAGGCGGGGGCTTCACAGATACGCAGTATTTT
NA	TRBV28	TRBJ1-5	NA	CASSHRENQPQHF	TGTGCCAGCAGTCACAGGGAAAATCAGCCCCAGCATTTT
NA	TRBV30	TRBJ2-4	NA	CAWSLFGLDKNIQYF	TGTGCCTGGAGTCTGTTTGGGCTGGACAAAAACATTCAGTACTTC
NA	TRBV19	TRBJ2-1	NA	CASSISPLAEQFF	TGTGCCAGTAGTATATCCCCGCTAGCGGAGCAGTTCTTC
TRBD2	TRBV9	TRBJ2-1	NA	CASSAMGLAGGLGYNEQFF	TGTGCCAGCAGCGCGATGGGACTAGCGGGAGGGCTTGGCTACAATGAGCAGTTCTTC
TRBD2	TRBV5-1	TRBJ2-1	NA	CASSLGLAGPNEQFF	TGCGCCAGCAGCTTGGGACTAGCGGGTCCCAATGAGCAGTTCTTC
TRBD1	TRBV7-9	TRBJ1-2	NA	CASSSLTGAYGYTF	TGTGCCAGCAGCTCTCTGACAGGGGCCTATGGCTACACCTTC
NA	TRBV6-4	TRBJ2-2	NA	CASPITGTGELFF	TGTGCCAGCCCCATAACCGGCACCGGGGAGCTGTTTTTT
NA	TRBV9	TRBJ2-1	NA	CASSARESSYNEQFF	TGTGCCAGCAGCGCCCGTGAGAGCTCCTACAATGAGCAGTTCTTC
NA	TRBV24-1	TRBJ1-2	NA	CATSDPTQGPTYGYTF	TGTGCCACCAGTGATCCCACACAGGGTCCTACCTATGGCTACACCTTC
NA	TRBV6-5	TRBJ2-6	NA	CASSWSSGANVLTF	TGTGCCAGCAGTTGGAGCTCTGGGGCCAACGTCCTGACTTTC
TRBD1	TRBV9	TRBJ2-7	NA	CASSPAGTASYEQYF	TGTGCCAGCAGCCCAGCCGGGACAGCCTCCTACGAGCAGTACTTC
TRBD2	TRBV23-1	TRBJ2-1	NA	CASSHGLAANEQFF	TGCGCCAGCAGTCACGGGCTAGCGGCTAATGAGCAGTTCTTC
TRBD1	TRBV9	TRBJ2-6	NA	CASSLKRGPGANVLTF	TGTGCCAGCAGCCTGAAGAGGGGGCCGGGGGCCAACGTCCTGACTTTC
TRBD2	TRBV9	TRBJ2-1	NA	CASSGGTSGRVGEQFF	TGTGCCAGCAGCGGGGGGACTAGCGGGAGGGTCGGTGAGCAGTTCTTC
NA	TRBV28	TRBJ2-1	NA	CASSGTPYNEQFF	TGTGCCAGCAGCGGGACTCCCTACAATGAGCAGTTCTTC
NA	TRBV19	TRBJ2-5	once	CASSPDAGGGETQYF	TGTGCCAGTAGTCCTGATGCAGGGGGAGGAGAGACCCAGTACTTC
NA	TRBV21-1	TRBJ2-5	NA	CASSSPWGDF	TGTGCCAGCAGCTCCCCCTGGGGGGACTTC
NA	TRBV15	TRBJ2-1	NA	CATSRDRTPYNEQFF	TGTGCCACCAGCAGAGATCGAACTCCCTACAATGAGCAGTTCTTC
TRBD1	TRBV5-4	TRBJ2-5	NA	CASRATGGGLETQYF	TGTGCCAGCAGGGCTACAGGGGGCGGGCTGGAGACCCAGTACTTC
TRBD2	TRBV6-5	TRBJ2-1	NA	CASSSVIGGGRNEQFF	TGTGCCAGCAGTTCCGTGATAGGCGGGGGTCGGAATGAGCAGTTCTTC
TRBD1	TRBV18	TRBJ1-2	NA	CASSPRDSEGYTF	TGTGCCAGCTCACCCAGGGACAGCGAAGGCTACACCTTC
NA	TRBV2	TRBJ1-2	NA	CASSELGVYGYTF	TGTGCCAGCAGTGAATTGGGCGTTTATGGCTACACCTTC
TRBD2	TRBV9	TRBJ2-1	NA	CASSSTSGAYNEQFF	TGTGCCAGCAGCTCAACTAGCGGAGCTTACAATGAGCAGTTCTTC
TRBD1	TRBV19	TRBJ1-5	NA	CASSPQGNQPQHF	TGTGCCAGTAGTCCACAGGGGAATCAGCCCCAGCATTTT
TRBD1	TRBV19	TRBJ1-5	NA	CASTDRGWGNQPQHF	TGTGCCAGTACTGACAGGGGCTGGGGCAATCAGCCCCAGCATTTT
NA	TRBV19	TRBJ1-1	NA	CASQDRGGGSTEAFF	TGTGCCAGCCAGGACCGGGGCGGGGGGAGTACTGAAGCTTTCTTT
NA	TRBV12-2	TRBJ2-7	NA	CASRLVRYSYEQYF	TGTGCAAGTCGCTTAGTGCGGTACTCCTACGAGCAGTACTTC
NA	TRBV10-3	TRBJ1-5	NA	CAISESGNQPQHF	TGTGCCATCAGTGAGTCCGGGAATCAGCCCCAGCATTTT
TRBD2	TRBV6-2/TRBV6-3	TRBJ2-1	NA	CASSIAPLATSYNEQFF	TGTGCCAGCAGCATAGCCCCACTAGCGACATCCTACAATGAGCAGTTCTTC